This TCR beta chain was recorded in a study of cytomegalovirus exposure and HLA in healthy donors. Regarding this clone: Its antigen is undetermined.

Study observations and caveats: In a later analysis, at a false discovery rate of 0.05, approximately 18,000 TCR beta sequences were associated with HLA alleles. Many donors shared some public TCRs, even though most TCR sequences were rare. The authors judged a highly shared variant cluster likely a sequencing artifact. Per a prior analysis, the majority of TCR beta V segments were productive roughly 90% or roughly 30% of the time.

The PCR made use of 60 Vbeta and 13 Jbeta primers. Using immunoSEQ multiplex PCR, the repertoire was profiled, and TCRdb retains in-frame clones only, with some absent. There are approximately 170,000 clones in the sample; roughly 74% occur only once, and 4.9% lies in the top ten. This receptor was taken from a male donor in good health and CMV-seronegative. The specimen was PBMCs.

DNA of the CDR3: TGTGCCACCCAAAGCCAGGGGGCGGGGGGCTACACCTTC. Its protein product is CATQSQGAGGYTF. The chain recombines TRBV2 with TRBJ1-2; 8 nucleotides line up with TRBD1. This CDR3 comprises 13 residues. Germline-derived CDR1 and CDR2 are SNHLY and FYNNEI. V lost 10 bases to trimming and J lost 8 bases; unmatched junction nucleotides: 12.